This T cell receptor (beta chain) was identified in a study of neurological immune-mediated disorders. On the study more broadly: Of the approximately 34 patients with multiple sclerosis, some 31 had relapsing-remitting MS, whereas the remaining 3 had secondary progressive MS. Overall study findings and caveats: It was HTLV-1-associated myelopathy that showed the most TCR clonal expansion, while multiple sclerosis showed the least, falling below healthy controls.

Synthesis of cDNA used 5'RACE (with 10-nucleotide random UMIs). Via MiXCR, TCRdb re-called the 5' RACE reads, giving one row per CDR3 protein. The sample consists of fewer than 85,000 distinct CDR3 sequences, around 4.2% of them appearing once. This CDR3 is built from 17 residues. Germline V gene sequence: CDR1 SGHRS, CDR2 YFSETQ. The J segment lost 0 bases and the V segment lost 7 bases, leaving 15 bases of the junction unmatched. Many counts were recorded for this clonotype. The antigen is unknown. The chain couples TRBV5-1 to TRBJ1-1, with 7 bases matching TRBD1. The sequence came from a young man with multiple sclerosis. The sample taken for sequencing was PBMCs. The CDR3 DNA follows: TGCGCCAGCCGGGGAAGGGAGGGGGCCGGCCTGAACACTGAAGCTTTCTTT. This translates into CASRGREGAGLNTEAFF.